The clone carrying this TCR beta chain appeared a few times. These data are taken from a study of beta chain features in type 1 diabetes. The authors reverse transcribed all of the isolated RNA, so sequencing captured expressed TCRB transcripts. Average reads for naive, central memory and regulatory T cell samples were roughly 3.4 million. The data were produced by immunoSEQ multiplex PCR, yet TCRdb's version contains in-frame clones alone and is incomplete. The sample contains 130,000 to 150,000 clones, roughly 7.2% of which appear only once. The receptor was derived from a woman aged 30 to 39 in good health. Sequences were obtained from central memory CD4+ T cells from blood.

The CDR3 bases are TGTGCCAGCAGCTTAATAGGTGGGAGGACAGATACGCAGTATTTT. Its translation is CASSLIGGRTDTQYF. The rearrangement links TRBV7-3 to TRBJ2-3, with D possibly TRBD2 on 6 matching bases. Germline V gives CDR1 SGHTA, CDR2 FQGTGA. Trimming left V 1 base short and J 3 bases short, with 11 bases between. The CDR3 spans 15 residues.